Listed here are 22 T cell receptor beta chains from one sample, sequenced in a study of T cell responses to AZD1222 COVID-19 vaccine. Clones were sequenced by immunoSEQ multiplex PCR, and TCRdb holds only the in-frame ones, with some missing. The repertoire includes 110,000 to 150,000 clones, 90% to 95% of them detected once, and more than 10% sits in the top ten. Source: peripheral blood, taken after recovery from COVID-19. The receptors were sampled from an adult who had recovered from COVID-19.

This chain joins TRBV30 and TRBJ2-7; D is unresolved. V lost 0 bases and J 5 bases, leaving 20 bases between the germline ends. The CDR3 spans 16 residues. The V gene's germline CDR1 is GTSNPN and CDR2 SVGIG (reference sequence). CDR3 nucleotides: TGTGCCTGGAGTGTACCCCCCCCCAGCCTAGGGCACGAGCAGTACTTC. Translating gives CAWSVPPPSLGHEQYF.

The V and J genes are TRBV27 and TRBJ2-7, with a possible D match to TRBD2 (5 bases). Germline V lookup: CDR1 MNHEY, CDR2 SMNVEV (reference sequence). The germline V and J ends were trimmed by 1 base and 1 base, with 11 bases remaining between them. CDR3 length equals 15 residues. The CDR3 bases are TGTGCCAGCAGTTTATATGGACTCGAGTCCTACGAGCAGTACTTC. Translated: CASSLYGLESYEQYF.

The V gene is TRBV19, the J gene TRBJ1-1; D is perhaps TRBD1 (5 bases). The germline CDR1 and CDR2 sequences are LNHDA and SQIVND (reference sequence). The CDR3 has 16 residues. The V end was cut by 3 bases, the J end by 1 base, with 15 bases between. The CDR3 region has the DNA TGTGCCAGTAGTATCCTACGCGGGCAGGGGAACACTGAAGCTTTCTTT. It encodes CASSILRGQGNTEAFF.

A word on this clone: The germline gene is not matched at one end of the junction; a read error may be the cause. The rearrangement links TRBV7-9 to TRBJ2-7, with 9 bases fitting TRBD1. The CDR3 length is 15 residues. Germline values: CDR1 SEHNR, CDR2 FQNEAQ (reference sequence). As DNA, the CDR3 is TGTGCCAGCAGCCTAGCAGGGACAGGGAGCCACGAGCAGTACTTC. Translated, it gives CASSLAGTGSHEQYF.

The chain combines TRBV27 with TRBJ2-1, with D possibly being TRBD1 or TRBD2 (6 bases each). The germline gives CDR1 MNHEY, CDR2 SMNVEV (reference sequence). V lost 5 bases and J lost 7, with 24 bases in between. The CDR3 has 17 residues. The DNA for the CDR3 is TGTGCCAGCAGTCCCTCTTACTGGGGGGCAGAAACGAATGAGCAGTTCTTC. It specifies CASSPSYWGAETNEQFF.

V gene TRBV5-1 combines with J gene TRBJ2-5; weak D call: TRBD1 (5 bases). In germline, CDR1 is SGHRS, CDR2 YFSETQ. CDR3 length equals 14 residues. The germline V and J ends were trimmed by 0 bases and 5 bases, with 11 bases remaining between them. The CDR3 sequence is CASSLVTGVETQYF. CDR3 nucleotides: TGCGCCAGCAGCTTGGTTACAGGCGTTGAGACCCAGTACTTC.

CDR3 in amino acids: CASSHNDRDGNTIYF. CDR3 DNA: TGTGCCAGCTCCCACAATGACAGGGATGGAAACACCATATATTTT. The chain uses TRBV18 and TRBJ1-3, with 7 positions matching TRBD1. The CDR3 is 15 amino acids. Germline CDR1 and CDR2: KGHSH and LQKENI. Trimming at V came to 6 bases and at J to 3 bases, leaving 8 bases not matched to a gene.

The chain has TRBV11-2 and TRBJ2-7; TRBD2 agrees at 13 bases. Germline values: CDR1 SGHAT, CDR2 FQNNGV. CDR3 length equals 18 residues. V lost 1 base and J lost 0; bases outside the gene matches: 6. In DNA form, the CDR3 reads TGTGCCAGCAGCTTAGTTTCCTGGACTAGCGGGAGCTCCTACGAGCAGTACTTC. Its translation is CASSLVSWTSGSSYEQYF.

The chain uses TRBV29-1 and TRBJ1-4; D is unclear. The CDR3 loop spans 12 amino acids. V was shortened by 4 bases and J by 7 bases, with 10 bases between the two germline ends. Looked up from germline, CDR1 is SQVTM and CDR2 is ANQGSEA. CDR3 nucleotide sequence: TGCAGCGTTGGAGAAGTCGGTGAAAAACTGTTTTTT. Protein product: CSVGEVGEKLFF.

This clone was counted a few times. Germline and junction disagree at one end, which may indicate a read error. The chain combines TRBV2 with TRBJ2-7; weak D call: TRBD1 (5 bases). The germline V gene encodes CDR1 SNHLY and CDR2 FYNNEI. This CDR3 has 13 residues. The CDR3 spells CASSDQGSHEQYF. CDR3 coding DNA: TGTGCCAGCAGTGACCAGGGCTCCCACGAGCAGTACTTC.

This clone has only one observation. The J gene is TRBJ1-5, the V gene TRBV2, with D hard to call. CDR1 SNHLY and CDR2 FYNNEI come from the germline V gene. The CDR3 runs 14 residues. V shed 7 bases and J shed 0 bases, with 10 bases lying between them. CDR3 residues: CASTSIHSNQPQHF. CDR3 bases: TGTGCCAGCACATCCATACATAGCAATCAGCCCCAGCATTTT.

The CDR3 loop reads CASSPGPTTNEKLFF. Here the CDR3 DNA reads TGCGCCAGCAGTCCAGGGCCTACAACTAATGAAAAACTGTTTTTT. The chain uses TRBV5-1 and TRBJ1-4; TRBD1 might be the D (5 bases). The CDR3 is 15 residues long. The ends were cut back, 5 bases at V and 0 bases at J, with 11 bases in the middle. Germline CDR1 SGHRS, CDR2 YFSETQ.

V usage is TRBV5-4 and J usage is TRBJ1-2; D gene ambiguous. Germline V gene sequence: CDR1 SGHNT, CDR2 YYREEE (reference sequence). The CDR3 loop spans 12 amino acids. V lost 2 bases to trimming and J lost 8 bases, with 10 bases between them. Here the CDR3 DNA reads TGTGCCAGCAGCTTTGCGGGTCGGGGCTACACCTTC. Its translation: CASSFAGRGYTF.

This chain joins TRBV5-1 and TRBJ2-3, with D possibly TRBD1 on 6 matching bases. Germline lookup yields CDR1 SGHRS and CDR2 YFSETQ. V was clipped by 6 bases and J by 4 bases, with 12 bases between them. There are 13 residues in the CDR3. CDR3 sequence (DNA): TGCGCCAGCAACCCAGGGGTGGCAGATACGCAGTATTTT. Protein: CASNPGVADTQYF.

The chain uses TRBV15 and TRBJ2-3; TRBD1 matches 8 bases. J was trimmed by 1 base and V by 0 bases; bases with no gene match: 3. Germline assignment: CDR1 LNHNV and CDR2 YYDKDF (reference sequence). The CDR3 contains 16 residues. The CDR3 region has the DNA TGTGCCACCAGCAGAGATCGGACAGGGCGCACAGATACGCAGTATTTT. This gives the protein CATSRDRTGRTDTQYF.

The J gene is TRBJ2-1, the V gene TRBV9, with a possible D match to TRBD1 (6 bases). V was shortened by 4 bases and J by 0 bases, with 17 bases between the two germline ends. Germline loops: CDR1 SGDLS, CDR2 YYNGEE. This CDR3 spans 17 amino acids. DNA for the CDR3: TGTGCCAGCAGCTTTTACCCTAGGGGGAGCTCCTACAATGAGCAGTTCTTC. It is translated as CASSFYPRGSSYNEQFF. Full variable domain (missing parts from reference TRBV9 and TRBJ2-1): DSGVTQTPKHLITATGQRVTLRCSPRSGDLSVYWYQQSLDQGLQFLIQYYNGEERAKGNILERFSAQQFPDLHSELNLSSLELGDSALYFCASSFYPRGSSYNEQFFGPGTRLTVL.

V and J are TRBV28 and TRBJ2-7; 8 nucleotides match TRBD1. Per germline, CDR1 MDHEN and CDR2 SYDVKM. V was pared by 3 bases and J by 7 bases, with 8 bases of the junction left unmatched. The CDR3 is 14 amino acids. CDR3 sequence (DNA): TGTGCCAGCAGTTTTGATCAGGGGGCGAGGGAGCAGTACTTC. It specifies CASSFDQGAREQYF.

This clone has only one observation. The chain joins TRBV7-9 to TRBJ2-5, with a tentative D call TRBD2 (6 bases). Trimming pared 5 bases from V and 4 bases from J, leaving 17 bases between. The germline CDR1 and CDR2 sequences are SEHNR and FQNEAQ (reference sequence). There are 15 residues in the CDR3. The CDR3 region has the DNA TGTGCCAGCAGCGAAATGGGGGTGCGGGGAGAGACCCAGTACTTC. Translating gives CASSEMGVRGETQYF.

The chain employs TRBV3-1 (or the pseudogene TRBV3-2) and TRBJ1-2; 9 bases are shared with TRBD1. Germline loops: CDR1 LGHDT, CDR2 YNNKEL (reference sequence). The trim removed 0 bases at V and 5 bases at J, leaving 7 bases unmatched. CDR3 length equals 16 residues. CDR3 amino acids: CASSQERRQGGYGYTF. The CDR3 bases are TGTGCCAGCAGCCAAGAACGTCGACAGGGGGGTTATGGCTACACCTTC.

The chain is built from TRBV20-1 and TRBJ1-6; a possible D gene is TRBD1 (6 bases). V dropped 3 bases and J dropped 7 bases, with 16 bases sitting between them. This CDR3 contains 15 residues. CDR1 and CDR2 from the germline V gene are DFQATT and SNEGSKA (reference sequence). The CDR3 DNA is TGCAGTGCTAGTTCGAGCGGGGACAAAAATTCACCCCTCCACTTT. It translates to CSASSSGDKNSPLHF.

The V and J genes are TRBV28 and TRBJ1-2; D ambiguous. Looked up from germline, CDR1 is MDHEN and CDR2 is SYDVKM. Trimming pared 7 bases from V and 5 bases from J, leaving 11 bases between. The CDR3 is 12 amino acids. The CDR3 region has the DNA TGTGCCAGCACCCTCGGTGGATATGGCTACACCTTC. Its translation: CASTLGGYGYTF.

This chain joins TRBV19 and TRBJ1-6; 10 bases are a match to TRBD1. The V gene end was trimmed by 2 bases and the J gene end by 7 bases; junction bases not matched to a gene: 8. Per germline, CDR1 LNHDA and CDR2 SQIVND (reference sequence). This CDR3 comprises 17 residues. The DNA for the CDR3 is TGTGCCAGTAGTATATACCCGGGACAGGGGTCGAATTCACCCCTCCACTTT. Its protein product is CASSIYPGQGSNSPLHF.